This T cell receptor beta chain was observed in a study of Ad26.COV2.S vaccination and SARS-CoV-2 variants (dated by TCRdb to the early 2020s). A note on the overall study: Vaccine-arm donors came from COV1001, a multicentre, randomized, double-blind, placebo-controlled phase I-IIa trial of Ad26.COV2.S in healthy adults. Ad26.COV2.S was given intramuscularly at 5x10^10 or 1x10^11 viral particles, as a single shot or as two shots 56 days apart. TCRbeta repertoire sequencing was used to assess the specificity and breadth of SARS-CoV-2-reactive T cell receptors after Ad26.COV2.S vaccination. A total of approximately 32 samples were included in the TCR-sequenced set, comprising around 19 Ad26.COV2.S vaccine recipients, 5 placebo recipients and 8 SARS-CoV-2 convalescent individuals. Trial participants were randomized into five groups of five: low-dose or high-dose Ad26.COV2.S given once or twice, or placebo on both occasions. Investigators did not know the trial group allocation while performing experiments and assessing outcomes. General study outcomes and caveats: The study was not powered for comparison of responses between vaccine doses or regimens. The authors noted that the TCR breadth and depth analyses may have underestimated total T cell responses. After vaccination, spike-specific CD8+ and CD4+ T cell responses were reported to show substantial breadth. Higher spike-specific TCR breadth was observed in Ad26.COV2.S recipients than in placebo recipients (P = 0.0014). Non-spike TCR breadth was comparable between vaccine and placebo recipients, consistent with the vaccine containing only spike.

In light of the paper, this sample's treatment or condition label describes: around 19 received Ad26.COV2.S at low or high dose, single or two shots; about 5 received placebo; per-sample allocation not given. Repertoires of vaccine and placebo recipients were sequenced from samples taken on day 63 after the first injection. In Cohort 1b, more than 20 adults aged 18-55 years were enrolled at a single site in Boston, USA, between 29 July and 7 August 2020. As a vaccine, Ad26.COV2.S was a replication-incompetent adenovirus type 26 vector that expressed a prefusion-stabilized SARS-CoV-2 spike protein derived from the original Wuhan strain. TCRbeta CDR3 regions were sequenced with the immunoSEQ Assay. After extraction, genomic DNA underwent amplification by bias-controlled multiplex PCR, followed by high-throughput sequencing. Per the original workflow: Collapsing and filtering of sequences were performed to quantify the absolute abundance of each unique TCRbeta CDR3 region. T cell fraction was estimated by normalizing TCRbeta template counts to usable DNA, which was measured by amplifying reference genes present in all nucleated cells. Repertoire TCRs were annotated as SARS-CoV-2-specific by exact matching of V gene, CDR3 amino acid sequence and J gene to a known reactive TCR set. The reference SARS-CoV-2 TCR set was derived from MIRA and filtered for enrichment in COVID-19-positive ImmuneCODE repertoires, a step that removed public or cross-reactive TCRs. Using the MIRA antigens, annotated TCRs were further analysed by specific ORF or by position within an ORF. Depth was the summed frequency of annotated unique rearrangements, while breadth was defined as annotated unique rearrangements over total unique productive rearrangements. Two-sided Wilcoxon rank-sum tests were used to compare TCR breadth between groups. TCRdb holds this immuneACCESS table with in-frame rearrangements only. Some clones are missing; in checked studies, unresolved V genes explain under half, and the rest has no known cause. V and J calls and clone size are as listed in that table; D and trimming were resolved from the DNA. The table for this sample lists hundreds of thousands of clones; around 87% of them were counted only once. 3.4% of the sample lies in the top ten.

As to this clone: Its antigen remains undetermined. No base quality information exists; no much larger clone differs at one position.

The specimen was peripheral blood, collected in a trial of Ad26.COV2.S vaccine versus placebo. The clonotype was recovered from a person aged 18-65 years who received the Ad26.COV2.S COVID-19 vaccine or a placebo.

The CDR3 has the sequence CASGAGYSTDTQYF. The bases read TGTGCCAGCGGGGCGGGCTATAGCACAGATACGCAGTATTTT. The V gene is TRBV9 and the J gene is TRBJ2-3; the D gene is perhaps TRBD1 or TRBD2, each of them matching over 5 bases. Inclusive of the bounding cysteine and phenylalanine, the CDR3 is 14 residues long. Only the CDR3 part of the read is kept: 42 bases, read in frame from the first base. The germline V gene gives CDR1 as SGDLS and CDR2 as YYNGEE. The V and J ends are trimmed by 7 bases and 0 bases, leaving 12 bases between them.